This record concerns one T cell receptor (beta chain) sequence. Its antigen is not known. The junction differs from germline at one of its ends, possibly a read error. The CDR3 consists of 14 residues. CDR1 and CDR2 from the germline V gene are SSHAT and FNYEAQ (reference sequence). These data are taken from a study of blood T cells in healthy people across ages. Study outcomes and limitations: A strong correlation was found between TCR beta diversity and the percentage of naive T cells. Naive and antigen-experienced cells could not be conclusively compared, given unsorted PBMCs. CMV infection status of these donors was not known. Among long-lived donors, naive CD4+ cells were more numerous and diversity higher than in aged donors.

Then a second PCR, running about 7 to 11 cycles, was carried out with a sample-barcoded 5' primer and a J-beta primer mix. TCRdb re-derived calls from the 5' RACE reads in MiXCR, one entry per CDR3 protein. The sample holds roughly 800,000 distinct CDR3 sequences; under 40% are singletons and the top ten take approximately 12%. Material for sequencing was blood. The receptor was derived from a man between 18 and 35 years old in good health. The V call is TRBV7-7, the J call TRBJ2-2; D is unresolved. The CDR3 reads CACSPGSNTGELFF. The CDR3 DNA follows: TGTGCCTGCAGCCCAGGATCGAACACCGGGGAGCTGTTTTTT.